These 3 T cell receptor beta chains originate from one sample sequenced in a study of blood T cells in healthy people across ages. Together with a sample-barcoded 5' primer, a J-beta primer mix was included in a second PCR lasting about 7 to 12 cycles. One entry per CDR3 protein results from TCRdb running MiXCR on the 5' RACE reads. The repertoire holds around 970,000 distinct CDR3 sequences, with roughly 51% as singletons. Sequencing was carried out using blood. The receptors derive from a woman aged 55-69 years in good health.

DNA for the CDR3: TGTGCCAGCTCACCAGGGGCGTCAGAGACCCAGTACTTC. Translation: CASSPGASETQYF. The chain has TRBV18 and TRBJ2-7; perhaps TRBD1 as D (5 bases). The end of the DNA aligns better with TRBJ2-5, so the J call may be wrong. Germline V gene lookup returns CDR1 KGHSH and CDR2 LQKENI. The CDR3 loop spans 13 amino acids.

There are many counts of this clonotype. This sequence joins TRBV9 and TRBJ1-2; D is possibly TRBD1 (5 bases). The CDR3 loop spans 12 amino acids. Germline values: CDR1 SGDLS, CDR2 YYNGEE. The germline V and J ends were trimmed by 4 bases and 8 bases, with 12 bases remaining between them. CDR3 DNA sequence: TGTGCCAGCAGCCACCGGGACTTCGGCTACACCTTC. Its protein product is CASSHRDFGYTF.

The genes are TRBV7-2 and TRBJ1-2, with TRBD1 matching over 10 bases. V trimming: 2 bases; J trimming: 4 bases; junction bases outside the gene matches: 13. Germline V CDR1 and CDR2: SGHTA, FQGNSA. The CDR3 is 18 amino acids. The CDR3 protein is CASSLNRDRGLYSYGYTF. CDR3 sequence (DNA): TGTGCCAGCAGCTTAAACCGGGACAGGGGATTGTATAGCTATGGCTACACCTTC.